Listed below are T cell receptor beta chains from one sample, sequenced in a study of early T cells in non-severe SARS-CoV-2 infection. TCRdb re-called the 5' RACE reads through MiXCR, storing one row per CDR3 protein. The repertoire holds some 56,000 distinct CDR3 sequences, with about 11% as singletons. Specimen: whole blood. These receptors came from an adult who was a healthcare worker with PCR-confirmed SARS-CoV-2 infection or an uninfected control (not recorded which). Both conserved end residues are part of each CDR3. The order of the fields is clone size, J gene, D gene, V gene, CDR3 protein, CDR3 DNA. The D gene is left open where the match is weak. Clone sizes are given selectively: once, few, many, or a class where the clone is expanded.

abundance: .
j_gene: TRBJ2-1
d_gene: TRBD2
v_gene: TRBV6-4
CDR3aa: CASSDSGLARQFF
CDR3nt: TGTGCCAGCAGTGACTCCGGACTAGCGAGGCAGTTCTTC

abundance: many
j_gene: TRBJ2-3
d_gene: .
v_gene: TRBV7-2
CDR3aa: CASSDPQRGGTDTQYF
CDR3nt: TGTGCCAGCAGCGACCCCCAGAGGGGCGGCACAGATACGCAGTATTTT

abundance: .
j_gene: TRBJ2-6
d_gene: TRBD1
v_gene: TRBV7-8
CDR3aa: CASSLARDRVTGANVLTF
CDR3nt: TGTGCCAGCAGCTTAGCCCGGGACAGGGTAACTGGGGCCAACGTCCTGACTTTC

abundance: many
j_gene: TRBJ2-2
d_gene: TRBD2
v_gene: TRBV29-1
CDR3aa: CSVSLDGGYMPGELFF
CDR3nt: TGCAGCGTCTCACTCGACGGGGGGTATATGCCCGGGGAGCTGTTTTTT

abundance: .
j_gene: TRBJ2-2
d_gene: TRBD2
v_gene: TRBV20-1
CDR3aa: CSARESGSDTGELFF
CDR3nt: TGCAGTGCTAGAGAGAGCGGGAGTGACACCGGGGAGCTGTTTTTT

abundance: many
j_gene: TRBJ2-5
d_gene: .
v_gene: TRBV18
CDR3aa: CASSPGAMGEETQYF
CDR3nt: TGTGCCAGCTCACCAGGGGCGATGGGCGAAGAGACCCAGTACTTC

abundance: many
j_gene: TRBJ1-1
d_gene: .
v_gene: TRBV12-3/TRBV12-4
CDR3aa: CASTPLPSKGGVGEAFF
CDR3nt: TGTGCCAGCACCCCGCTGCCAAGTAAGGGAGGCGTGGGGGAAGCTTTCTTT

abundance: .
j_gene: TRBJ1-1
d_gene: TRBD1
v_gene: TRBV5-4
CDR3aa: CASSSNHRGRDAEAFF
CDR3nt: TGTGCCAGCAGCTCAAATCACAGGGGGAGGGATGCTGAAGCTTTCTTT

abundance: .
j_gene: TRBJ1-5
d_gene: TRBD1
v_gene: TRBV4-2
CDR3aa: CASSQDSGGQPQHF
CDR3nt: TGTGCCAGCAGCCAAGATTCAGGGGGGCAGCCCCAGCATTTT

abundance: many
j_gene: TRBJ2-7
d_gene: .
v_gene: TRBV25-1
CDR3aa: CASSGDFLLYEQYF
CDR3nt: TGTGCCAGCAGCGGGGACTTTCTACTCTACGAGCAGTACTTC

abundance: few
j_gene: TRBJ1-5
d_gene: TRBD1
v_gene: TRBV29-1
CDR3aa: CSVSQGYSNQPQHF
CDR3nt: TGCAGCGTTTCACAGGGGTATAGCAATCAGCCCCAGCATTTT

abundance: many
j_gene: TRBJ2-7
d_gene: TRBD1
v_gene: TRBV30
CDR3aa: CAWSQGSSYEQYF
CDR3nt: TGTGCCTGGTCACAGGGGTCCTCCTACGAGCAGTACTTC

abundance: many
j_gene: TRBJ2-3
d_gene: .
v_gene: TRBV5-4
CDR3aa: CASSPQGSSTDTQYF
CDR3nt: TGTGCCAGCAGCCCTCAAGGGTCTAGCACAGATACGCAGTATTTT

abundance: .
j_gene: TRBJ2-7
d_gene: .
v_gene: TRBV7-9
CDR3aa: CASSLGFGELDEQYF
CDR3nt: TGTGCCAGCAGCTTAGGATTCGGGGAGCTTGACGAGCAGTACTTC

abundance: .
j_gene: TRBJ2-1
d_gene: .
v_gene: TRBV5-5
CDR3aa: CASSLAPSSYNEQFF
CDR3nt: TGTGCCAGCAGCTTGGCCCCAAGCTCCTACAATGAGCAGTTCTTC

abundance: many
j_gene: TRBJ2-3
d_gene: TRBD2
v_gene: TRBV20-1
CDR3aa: CSAPLAGFTDTQYF
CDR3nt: TGCAGTGCTCCCCTAGCGGGATTCACAGATACGCAGTATTTT

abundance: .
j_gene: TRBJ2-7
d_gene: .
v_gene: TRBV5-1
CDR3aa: CASSRGGGTPSYEQYF
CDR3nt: TGCGCCAGCAGCCGCGGGGGCGGGACACCTTCTTACGAGCAGTACTTC

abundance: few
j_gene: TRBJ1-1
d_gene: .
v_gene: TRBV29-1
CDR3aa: CSVEGNTEAFF
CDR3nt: TGCAGCGTAGAGGGGAACACTGAAGCTTTCTTT

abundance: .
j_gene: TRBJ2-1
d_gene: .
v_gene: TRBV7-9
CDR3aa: CASSLAGPREQFF
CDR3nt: TGTGCCAGCAGCTTGGCGGGCCCGAGGGAGCAGTTCTTC

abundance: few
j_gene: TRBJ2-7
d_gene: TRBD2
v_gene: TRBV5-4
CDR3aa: CASSPGLAGGRYEQYF
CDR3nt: TGTGCCAGCAGCCCGGGACTAGCGGGAGGTCGATACGAGCAGTACTTC

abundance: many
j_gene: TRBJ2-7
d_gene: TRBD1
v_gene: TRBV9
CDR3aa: CASSVDGTETYEQYF
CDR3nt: TGTGCCAGCAGCGTAGATGGGACAGAGACCTACGAGCAGTACTTC

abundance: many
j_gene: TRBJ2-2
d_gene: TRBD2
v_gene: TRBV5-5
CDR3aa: CASNKREERTGELFF
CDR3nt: TGTGCCAGCAACAAGCGGGAGGAGAGAACCGGGGAGCTGTTTTTT

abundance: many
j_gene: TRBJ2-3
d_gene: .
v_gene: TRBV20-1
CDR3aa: CSATKTTDTQYF
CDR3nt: TGCAGTGCTACGAAAACCACAGATACGCAGTATTTT

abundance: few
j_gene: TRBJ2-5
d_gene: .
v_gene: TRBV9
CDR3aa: CASIRFLETQYF
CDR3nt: TGTGCCAGCATAAGATTCCTCGAGACCCAGTACTTC

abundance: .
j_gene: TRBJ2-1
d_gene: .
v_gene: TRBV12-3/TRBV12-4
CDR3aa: CASRPEAGTHNEQFF
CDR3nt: TGTGCCAGCAGGCCTGAGGCGGGAACCCACAATGAGCAGTTCTTC

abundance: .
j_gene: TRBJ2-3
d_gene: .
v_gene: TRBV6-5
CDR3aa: CASSYSKGSTDTQYF
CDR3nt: TGTGCCAGCAGTTACTCGAAGGGTAGCACAGATACGCAGTATTTT

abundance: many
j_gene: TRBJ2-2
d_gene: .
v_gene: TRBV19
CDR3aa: CASSKVSGELFF
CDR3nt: TGTGCCAGTAGTAAGGTATCCGGGGAGCTGTTTTTT